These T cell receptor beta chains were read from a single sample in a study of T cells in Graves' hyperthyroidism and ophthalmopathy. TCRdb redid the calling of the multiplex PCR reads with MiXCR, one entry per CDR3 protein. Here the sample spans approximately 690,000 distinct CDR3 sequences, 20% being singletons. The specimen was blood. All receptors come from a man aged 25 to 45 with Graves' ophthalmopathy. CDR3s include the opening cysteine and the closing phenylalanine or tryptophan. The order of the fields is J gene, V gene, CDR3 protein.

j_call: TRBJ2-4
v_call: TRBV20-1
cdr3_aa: CSARGTGSTKNIQYF

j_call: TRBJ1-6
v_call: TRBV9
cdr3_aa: CASSAHGSSYNSPLHF

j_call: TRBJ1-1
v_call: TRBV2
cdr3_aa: CASSEVAVNTEAFF

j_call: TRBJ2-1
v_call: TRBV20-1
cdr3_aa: CSARPTSGGWHNEQFF

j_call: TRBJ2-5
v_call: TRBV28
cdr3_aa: CASSSPGREQETQYF

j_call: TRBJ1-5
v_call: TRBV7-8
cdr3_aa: CASSFAERAYSNQPQHF

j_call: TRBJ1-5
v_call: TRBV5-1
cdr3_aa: CASSFTGQGQSQPQHF

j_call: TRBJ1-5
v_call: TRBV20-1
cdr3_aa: CSANSVGQPQHF

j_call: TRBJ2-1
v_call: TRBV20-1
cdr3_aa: CSAGRTSGRFSYNEQFF

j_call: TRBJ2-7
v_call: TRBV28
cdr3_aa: CASSFTGRASYEQYF

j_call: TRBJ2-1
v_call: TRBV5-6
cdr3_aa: CASSLRGTYEQFF

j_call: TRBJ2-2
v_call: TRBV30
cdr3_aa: CAWSGTGGTGELFF

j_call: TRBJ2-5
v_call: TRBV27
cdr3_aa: CASSITGQETQYF

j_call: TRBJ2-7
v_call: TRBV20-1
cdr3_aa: CSARDHSGSFPYEQYF

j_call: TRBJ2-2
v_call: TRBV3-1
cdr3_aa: CASQLGEGELFF

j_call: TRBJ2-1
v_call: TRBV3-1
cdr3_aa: CASSEGAGGEQFF

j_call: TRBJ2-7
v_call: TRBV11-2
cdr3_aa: CASSSLTGRGPYEQYF

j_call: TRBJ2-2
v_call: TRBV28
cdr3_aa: CASRWQSKAAGELFF

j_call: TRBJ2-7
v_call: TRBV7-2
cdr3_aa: CASSLAGQGIPYEQYF

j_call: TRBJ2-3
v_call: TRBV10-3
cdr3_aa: CAILGGSSTDTQYF

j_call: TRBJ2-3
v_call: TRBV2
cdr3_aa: CAIRTWRDGTDTQYF

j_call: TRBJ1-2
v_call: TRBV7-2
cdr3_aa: CASSQPRAPPTNYGYTF